This T cell receptor (beta chain) was found in a study of a mutant IDH1 vaccine in newly diagnosed glioma. Study-wide background: Sex among treated patients split about 60% male, approximately 40% female; mean age was approximately 40 years. Before enrollment, patients got radiotherapy alone, temozolomide alone, or mostly the combination.

Sequencing used immunoSEQ multiplex PCR; TCRdb keeps in-frame clones, though not all of them. The sample has about 16,000 clones; almost 80% are singletons. Study observations and caveats: Changes in top peripheral clonotypes did not appear linked to pseudoprogression. Across multiple MHC alleles, 93.3% of patients had vaccine-induced responses.

The time point here: baseline, week 1 (first vaccination visit). Indicated treatment: pre-vaccination baseline after standard-of-care therapy. This CDR3 is built from 17 residues. V lost 4 bases to trimming and J lost 3 bases, with 20 bases between them. Germline V lookup: CDR1 PRHDT, CDR2 FYEKMQ (reference sequence). For this clone: What it recognizes is unknown.

This sequence was found in a man aged 40-49 years with glioma. The source was PBMCs, collected from a glioma patient treated with radiotherapy, temozolomide or both. This chain joins TRBV13 and TRBJ2-3; D might be TRBD2 (5 bases). CDR3 in amino acids: CASSSPPGLALTDTQYF. In DNA, the CDR3 is TGTGCCAGCAGCTCACCCCCCGGGTTAGCGTTGACAGATACGCAGTATTTT.